The 25 T cell receptor beta chains reported below all come from one sample, sequenced in a study of blood T cell repertoires in COVID-19. This table comes from immunoSEQ multiplex PCR, and its TCRdb copy is limited to in-frame clones, with some not included. The sample holds fewer than 130,000 clones, 70% to 90% seen once. The source material was peripheral blood. The receptors come from a human donor in a cohort sampled during active COVID-19.

The rearrangement uses TRBV9 and TRBJ2-3; the match to TRBD2 covers 12 bases. The CDR3 contains 17 residues. Germline V gene data show CDR1 as SGDLS and CDR2 as YYNGEE. V lost 4 bases to trimming and J lost 0 bases; unmatched junction nucleotides: 6. CDR3 nucleotides: TGTGCCAGCAGCACGACTAGCGGGGGCTTGAGCACAGATACGCAGTATTTT. Translating gives CASSTTSGGLSTDTQYF.

The chain links TRBV5-6 to TRBJ1-1, with a possible D match to TRBD1 (6 bases). Between the trimmed V and J ends, which lost 3 bases and 8 bases, there was a span of 11 bases. This CDR3 contains 12 residues. CDR1 is SGHDT, CDR2 YYEEEE, per germline. The CDR3 here is CASSWGQNEAFF. The CDR3 region has the DNA TGTGCCAGCAGCTGGGGACAAAACGAAGCTTTCTTT.

The CDR3 nucleotides read TGTGCCAGCAGTATACGTCAGGGTCTGGGAGAGACCCAGTACTTC. Translated, it gives CASSIRQGLGETQYF. The chain uses TRBV6-2 or TRBV6-3 and TRBJ2-5, with D tentatively TRBD1 (5 bases). V was pared by 5 bases and J by 4 bases, with 17 bases between. This CDR3 is built from 15 residues. CDR1 and CDR2 from the germline V gene are MNHEY and SVGEGT.

This clone was detected once. The chain is built from TRBV18 and TRBJ2-1, with a possible D match to TRBD2 (7 bases). The CDR3 runs to 16 residues. Germline loops: CDR1 KGHSH, CDR2 LQKENI. Trimming pared 0 bases from V and 10 bases from J, leaving 19 bases between. CDR3 sequence: CASSPPRPAGAGEQFF. DNA for the CDR3: TGTGCCAGCTCACCACCACGCCCGGCGGGGGCCGGGGAGCAGTTCTTC. The complete variable domain, with remaining parts taken from reference TRBV18 and TRBJ2-1, reads NAGVMQNPRHLVRRRGQEARLRCSPMKGHSHVYWYRQLPEEGLKFMVYLQKENIIDESGMPKERFSAEFPKEGPSILRIQQVVRGDSAAYFCASSPPRPAGAGEQFFGPGTRLTVL.

Written as DNA, the CDR3 is TGTGCCAGCAGCTTACAGGGGGCGGCGGACACTGAAGCTTTCTTT. Residues: CASSLQGAADTEAFF. The chain is built from TRBV7-9 and TRBJ1-1; 8 bases align to TRBD1. The ends lost 2 bases at V and 3 bases at J; junction bases unmatched: 5. The CDR3 totals 15 residues. CDR1 and CDR2 from the germline V gene are SEHNR and FQNEAQ (reference sequence).

V gene TRBV5-1 combines with J gene TRBJ2-7; 10 bases align to TRBD2. The CDR3 is made up of 15 amino acids. V dropped 0 bases and J dropped 6; count of bases not matched to a gene: 6. The germline V gene encodes CDR1 SGHRS and CDR2 YFSETQ. In DNA, the CDR3 is TGCGCCAGCAGCTTGGGGGCTAGCGGGAGAACCGAGCAGTACTTC. This gives the protein CASSLGASGRTEQYF.

This sequence joins TRBV6-5 and TRBJ2-7; maybe TRBD1 (6 bases). The CDR3 loop spans 15 amino acids. CDR1 is MNHEY, CDR2 SVGAGI, per germline. V was clipped by 6 bases and J by 1 base, with 16 bases between them. CDR3 sequence (DNA): TGTGCCAGCAGCGCTGGGGACATAGGATCCTACGAGCAGTACTTC. Translating gives CASSAGDIGSYEQYF.

The chain is built from TRBV24-1 and TRBJ2-5; D gene uncertain. V was trimmed by 1 base and J by 5 bases, leaving 10 bases between them. Germline CDR1 KGHDR, CDR2 SFDVKD. The CDR3 consists of 14 residues. The CDR3 sequence: CATSDLRQAETQYF. Here the CDR3 DNA reads TGTGCCACCAGTGATTTAAGGCAGGCGGAGACCCAGTACTTC.

This clone was seen once. V gene TRBV2 combines with J gene TRBJ2-1; 12 nucleotides align to TRBD2. The trim removed 7 bases at V and 6 bases at J, leaving 4 bases unmatched. Germline V CDR1 and CDR2: SNHLY, FYNNEI. The length of the CDR3 is 14 residues. The CDR3 nucleotides are TGTGCCAGCAACCGACTAGCGGGAGTCAATGAGCAGTTCTTC. Protein sequence: CASNRLAGVNEQFF.

The V gene is TRBV18, the J gene TRBJ2-7; 8 bases align to TRBD1. This CDR3 contains 15 residues. The V and J ends lost 2 bases and 2 bases, in that order; junction bases with no gene match: 5. Germline V gene data show CDR1 as KGHSH and CDR2 as LQKENI. The CDR3 DNA is TGTGCCAGCTCACCATCCCGGACAGGGCCCTACGAGCAGTACTTC. It is translated as CASSPSRTGPYEQYF.

The chain couples TRBV2 to TRBJ1-1, with TRBD1 identical over 7 bases. Germline V gene sequence: CDR1 SNHLY, CDR2 FYNNEI. J was trimmed by 3 bases and V by 4 bases; bases with no gene match: 5. The CDR3 consists of 14 residues. For the CDR3, the DNA is TGTGCCAGCAGTGTCGAGGGGGCCGACACTGAAGCTTTCTTT. Its translation is CASSVEGADTEAFF.

Only one count was recorded for this clone. The chain is built from TRBV28 and TRBJ1-1; D is uncertain. The germline CDR1 and CDR2 sequences are MDHEN and SYDVKM. CDR3 length: 13 amino acids. V lost 3 bases, J lost 11 bases, and 16 bases lay in between. The CDR3 region has the DNA TGTGCCAGCAGTTTCCCCCCAGTGGCGGAGGCTTTCTTT. Translated, it gives CASSFPPVAEAFF.

This chain joins TRBV27 and TRBJ2-7; D possibly corresponds to TRBD1 (6 bases). V gave up 2 bases and J gave up 3 bases, with 14 bases separating them. The CDR3 has 15 amino acids. CDR1 is MNHEY and CDR2 is SMNVEV in the germline V gene (reference sequence). In nucleotides, the CDR3 is TGTGCCAGCAGTTTAGGGTGGACAGCCGACTACGAGCAGTACTTC. As protein: CASSLGWTADYEQYF.

V is TRBV6-1 and J is TRBJ2-4; D possibly corresponds to TRBD2 (6 bases). CDR1 and CDR2 (germline): MNHNS, SASEGT. V was trimmed by 1 base and J by 3 bases, leaving 16 bases between them. This CDR3 has 17 amino acids. The CDR3 loop reads CASSEGTSPSDKNIQYF. CDR3 DNA sequence: TGTGCCAGCAGTGAAGGCACTAGCCCGAGCGACAAAAACATTCAGTACTTC.

The V call is TRBV24-1, the J call TRBJ2-5, with 10 bases that match TRBD1. Germline loops: CDR1 KGHDR, CDR2 SFDVKD. Losses at the gene ends were 3 bases for V and 3 bases for J; bases not matched to a gene: 9. This CDR3 comprises 17 residues. The CDR3 spells CATSDRVGQGIKETQYF. In DNA form, the CDR3 reads TGTGCCACCAGTGATCGGGTGGGACAGGGGATTAAAGAGACCCAGTACTTC.

The chain links TRBV28 to TRBJ2-1; 9 bases fit TRBD1. Germline trimming cut 7 bases from V and 2 bases from J; bases unmatched to any gene: 6. Germline assignment: CDR1 MDHEN and CDR2 SYDVKM. This CDR3 region has 15 residues. The CDR3: CASMRTGGAYNEQFF. The CDR3, as DNA: TGTGCCAGCATGCGCACAGGGGGCGCCTACAATGAGCAGTTCTTC.

The chain is built from TRBV11-2 and TRBJ2-4, with 7 bases that match TRBD2. This CDR3 has 15 amino acids. CDR1 SGHAT and CDR2 FQNNGV come from the germline V gene. V trimming: 3 bases; J trimming: 8 bases; junction bases outside the gene matches: 10. The CDR3 DNA reads TGTGCCAGCAGCTTTACCCGCGTTGGGGGGGACATTCAGTACTTC. This sequence encodes CASSFTRVGGDIQYF.

This clone was observed a handful of times. The rearrangement uses TRBV3-1 (or the pseudogene TRBV3-2) and TRBJ1-4; 7 bases map to TRBD1. The V segment lost 2 bases and the J segment 8 bases; nucleotides outside the gene matches: 8. The germline CDR1 and CDR2 sequences are LGHDT and YNNKEL (reference sequence). The CDR3 spans 15 residues. In nucleotides, the CDR3 is TGTGCCAGCAGCCAATGGGACAGATCTACGGAAAAACTGTTTTTT. Its protein product is CASSQWDRSTEKLFF.

This clone was recorded only once. V usage is TRBV19 and J usage is TRBJ1-5; D perhaps matches TRBD1 (5 bases). Between the trimmed V and J ends, which lost 3 bases and 1 base, there was a span of 13 bases. The CDR3 covers 16 residues. Germline values: CDR1 LNHDA, CDR2 SQIVND (reference sequence). In nucleotides, the CDR3 is TGTGCCAGTAGTATTTTGGGGGGTTTCAGCAATCAGCCCCAGCATTTT. Amino acids: CASSILGGFSNQPQHF.

The chain combines TRBV6-5 with TRBJ1-1, with D hard to call. The V and J ends lost 0 bases and 0 bases respectively, with 8 bases between them. Germline CDR1 and CDR2: MNHEY and SVGAGI. CDR3 size: 15 residues. CDR3 DNA: TGTGCCAGCAGTTACTCACTTCCCGTGAACACTGAAGCTTTCTTT. Protein: CASSYSLPVNTEAFF.

This clone was seen a few times. This chain uses TRBV19 with TRBJ2-7; 10 nucleotides match TRBD1. Germline lookup yields CDR1 LNHDA and CDR2 SQIVND (reference sequence). The CDR3 consists of 13 residues. The J segment lost 4 bases and the V segment lost 6 bases, leaving 3 bases of the junction unmatched. In DNA, the CDR3 is TGTGCCAGTAGGAGGACAGGGGGTTACGAGCAGTACTTC. Its protein is CASRRTGGYEQYF. Full variable domain (rest looked up from reference TRBV19 and TRBJ2-7): DGGITQSPKYLFRKEGQNVTLSCEQNLNHDAMYWYRQDPGQGLRLIYYSQIVNDFQKGDIAEGYSVSREKKESFPLTVTSAQKNPTAFYLCASRRTGGYEQYFGPGTRLTVT.

V gene TRBV7-2 combines with J gene TRBJ2-3; TRBD1 aligns across 8 bases. CDR1 is SGHTA, CDR2 FQGNSA, per germline. With 5 bases clipped from V and 4 bases from J, the junction kept 5 bases outside the gene matches. CDR3 length: 14 amino acids. This chain's CDR3 is CASSPGQAADTQYF. The CDR3 DNA is TGTGCCAGCAGCCCGGGACAGGCCGCAGATACGCAGTATTTT.

This clone has a single count. The CDR3 DNA reads as TGTGCCAGCAGCGGAGGACAGGGAGACTACGAGCAGTACTTC. Its protein product is CASSGGQGDYEQYF. The gene calls are TRBV9 and TRBJ2-7, with TRBD1 matching 8 bases. Trimming took 3 bases from V and 3 from J; bases not matched to a gene: 5. The CDR3 extends over 14 amino acids. Germline V gene sequence: CDR1 SGDLS, CDR2 YYNGEE.

V and J are TRBV27 and TRBJ2-7; D possibly corresponds to TRBD2 (5 bases). Trimming removed 2 bases at V and 2 bases at J, with 7 bases between. The CDR3 extends over 13 amino acids. Germline V gives CDR1 MNHEY, CDR2 SMNVEV (reference sequence). The CDR3 bases are TGTGCCAGCAGTTTAAAGCGGACCTACGAGCAGTACTTC. Encoded protein: CASSLKRTYEQYF.

The chain employs TRBV28 and TRBJ1-6, with TRBD1 as a possible D gene (5 bases). This CDR3 is 18 amino acids long. Trimming removed 5 bases at V and 0 bases at J, with 17 bases between. Germline CDR1 MDHEN, CDR2 SYDVKM. Here the CDR3 DNA reads TGTGCCAGCAGTCCTACAGGTACCTTGAGCTCCTATAATTCACCCCTCCACTTT. It translates to CASSPTGTLSSYNSPLHF.